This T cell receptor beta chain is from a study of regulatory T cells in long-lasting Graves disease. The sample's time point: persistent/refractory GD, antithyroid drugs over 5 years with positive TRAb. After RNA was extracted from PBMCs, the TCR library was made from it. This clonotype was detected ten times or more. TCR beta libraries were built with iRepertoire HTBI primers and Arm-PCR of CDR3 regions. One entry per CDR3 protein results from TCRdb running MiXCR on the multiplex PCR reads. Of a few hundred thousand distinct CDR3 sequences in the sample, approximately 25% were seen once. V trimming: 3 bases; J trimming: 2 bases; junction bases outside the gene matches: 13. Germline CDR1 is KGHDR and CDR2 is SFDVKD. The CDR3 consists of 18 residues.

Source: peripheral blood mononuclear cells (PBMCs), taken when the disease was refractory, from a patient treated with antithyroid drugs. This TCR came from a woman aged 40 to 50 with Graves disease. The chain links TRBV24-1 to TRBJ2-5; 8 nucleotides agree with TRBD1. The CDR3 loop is CATSDTRQDRGPQETQYF. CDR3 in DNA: TGTGCCACCAGTGATACTAGACAAGACAGGGGCCCACAAGAGACCCAGTACTTC.